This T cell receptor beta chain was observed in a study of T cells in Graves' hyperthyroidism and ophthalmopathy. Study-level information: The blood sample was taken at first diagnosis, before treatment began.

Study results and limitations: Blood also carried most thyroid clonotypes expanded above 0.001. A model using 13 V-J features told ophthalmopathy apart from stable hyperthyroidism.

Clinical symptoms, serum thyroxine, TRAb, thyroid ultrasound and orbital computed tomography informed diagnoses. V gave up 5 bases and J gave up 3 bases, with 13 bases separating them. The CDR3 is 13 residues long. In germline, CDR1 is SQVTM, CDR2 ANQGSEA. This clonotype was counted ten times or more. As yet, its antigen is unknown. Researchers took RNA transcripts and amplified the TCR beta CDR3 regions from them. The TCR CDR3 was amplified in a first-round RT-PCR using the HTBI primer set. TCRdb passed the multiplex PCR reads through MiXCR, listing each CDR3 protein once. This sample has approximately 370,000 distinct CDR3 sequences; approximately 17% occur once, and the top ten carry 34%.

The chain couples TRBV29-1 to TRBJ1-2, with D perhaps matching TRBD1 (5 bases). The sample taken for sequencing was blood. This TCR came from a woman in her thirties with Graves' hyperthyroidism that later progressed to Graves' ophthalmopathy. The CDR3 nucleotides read TGCAGCGTTTTTGTTGCCAGGGACTATGGCTACACCTTC. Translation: CSVFVARDYGYTF.